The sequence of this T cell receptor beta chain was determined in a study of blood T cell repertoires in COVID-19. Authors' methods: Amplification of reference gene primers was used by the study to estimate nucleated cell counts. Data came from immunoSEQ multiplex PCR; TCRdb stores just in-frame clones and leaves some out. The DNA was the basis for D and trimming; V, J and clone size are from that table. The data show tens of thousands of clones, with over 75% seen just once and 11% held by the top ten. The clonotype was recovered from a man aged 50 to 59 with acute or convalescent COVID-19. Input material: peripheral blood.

The CDR3 DNA reads TGCGCCAGCAGTGAGTCGAGAAGCGCGACCTACAATGAGCAGTTCTTC. Residues: CASSESRSATYNEQFF. The chain carries TRBV10-2 and TRBJ2-1; D not resolved. In germline, CDR1 is WSHSY, CDR2 SAAADI. The V and J ends lost 0 bases and 2 bases respectively, with 11 bases between them. This CDR3 contains 16 residues.